This T cell receptor (beta chain) was captured in a study of cytomegalovirus exposure and HLA in healthy donors (dated by TCRdb to about 2017). Describing the broader study: An earlier analysis of some 500 of the donors reported 250 to 350 Gb of sequence data and around 120 million unique TCR beta sequences from about 200 million T cells. Around 320 gigabases of sequencing data and approximately 85 million unique TCR sequences were included in an early release covering 500 to 750 HLA-typed donors. Of the approximately 400 genotyped donors, roughly 80% fell in the genetic ancestry cluster associated with self-reported Caucasian donors. The study was designed to test whether signatures of past pathogen exposure could be identified by cataloging public T cell receptors. The T cell repertoires of about 700 subjects were profiled by immunosequencing and related to cytomegalovirus serostatus. Along with the approximately 600-subject first cohort, a separate validation cohort of 120 different subjects was used. To predict cytomegalovirus infection status, the study combined high-throughput TCR immunosequencing, statistical association of individual TCRs with disease status, and machine learning. A later analysis re-analyzed previously published TCR beta repertoires from 660 or so donors and added high-resolution HLA genotyping to study TCR occurrence patterns. In the later analysis, no new phenotypic data were used to find candidate immune exposures; instead, reliance was placed on TCR beta sequences and their occurrence across donors. An earlier analysis of 587 of the donors applied high-throughput TCR beta sequencing to assess whether each TCR beta V gene segment acted as functional or pseudogenic. Donor age, sex, ethnicity and CMV serostatus were collected together with the repertoire data. Genome-wide SNP genotypes for about 60% of the 666 donors were used in a later genetic analysis, which treated that subset as a discovery cohort. Every discovery cohort repertoire had been produced on one sequencing platform. HLA typing included class I and class II loci at four-digit resolution. The number of typed donors differed by locus: 629-630 for A, B, C, DRB1 and DQB1; approximately 520 for DQA1; roughly 600 for DPA1; and roughly 490 for DPB1. Because of strong linkage in the cohort, five DR-DQ haplotypes were treated as single units for association and clustering. On average, around 240,000 unique TCR beta nucleotide sequences were sequenced per donor among 398 genotyped donors of the cohort, with about 17% of those sequences being non-productive. Summary of the overall study and its limitations: This cohort had only TCR beta chains sequenced, and the lack of alpha or paired-chain data limited which features could be detected. The only immune exposure information available for the cohort was CMV serostatus. Correlated functional status among segregating V segments might be attributable to linkage disequilibrium, but an unknown experimental factor could not be ruled out. A further reported finding was that TCR beta sequences accurately predicted the HLA-A and HLA-B alleles for most subjects in the first cohort. Sequencing depth was assumed to be roughly uniform across donors in the presence/absence analyses, though that assumption may not hold. In a later analysis, HLA-associated TCR beta chains were found to be more clonally expanded and to have lower generation probabilities than equally common non-associated chains. The study listed 164 TCR beta chains as associated with cytomegalovirus. According to a later genetic analysis, donors in an Asian-associated ancestry cluster had fewer N-insertions in productive TCRs than the roughly 700-donor mean. A later analysis associated about 17,000 TCR beta sequences with specific HLA alleles at a false discovery rate of 0.05. Several of the top co-occurrence clusters appeared to be linked to parvovirus B19, influenza, CMV and Epstein-Barr virus, according to a later analysis. According to the authors, the approach could potentially be generalized to other disease states and immunological phenotypes. The classifier was reported to diagnose cytomegalovirus status with high specificity and sensitivity in both the original and validation cohorts. Most CMV-associated TCR beta chains appeared to be HLA-restricted in a later analysis, and the HLA associations seemed to be driven largely by CMV exposure. When HLA alleles, especially DR and DQ, strongly co-occurred, TCR associations were difficult to assign to individual alleles. Because some donors lacked HLA typing at each locus, the association tests relied only on the typed subset. A group of highly shared sequence variants was considered likely to be a technical artifact of the sequencing pipeline. A few of the identified cytomegalovirus-associated TCR beta chains were confirmed in vitro to be specific for cytomegalovirus antigens. Because the 87-base-pair reads could not distinguish some IMGT-functional V segments, including TRBV6-2 and TRBV6-3, those segments were excluded. An association between a missense DCLRE1C variant and V-gene and J-gene trimming of TCR beta chains was found in a later genetic analysis and replicated in an independent cohort. In a later analysis, TCR association rates were found to vary across HLA loci, with the most associated TCRs seen for DRB1 alleles and the fewest for HLA-C alleles. In an earlier analysis of some 500 of the donors, most TCR beta V segments were observed in productive rearrangements about 87% or about 30% of the time, broadly matching IMGT annotations. About 17 rarely observed V segments, including chromosome 9 orphons, were excluded from the earlier analysis of some 590 of the donors because counts were too low. While some public TCRs were present in many individuals, most TCR sequences turned up only very rarely across donors.

This clone has a handful of counts. What this receptor recognizes is not known. Within one base of it there is no much larger clone, and no base qualities were kept. Libraries were constructed by the immunoSEQ multiplex PCR assay. For the multiplex PCR, a mixture combining 60 forward primers for TCR Vbeta segments and 13 reverse primers for TCR Jbeta segments was used. The CDR3 region of rearranged TCR beta genes was amplified from genomic DNA by a multiplex PCR assay. The amplified TCR beta libraries were sequenced on the Illumina HiSeq System as 87-base-pair reads. On the authors' methods: Across the 670 or so repertoires, a later analysis counted tens of millions of unique TCR beta chains, 8.5 million to 12 million of which were shared by at least two donors. Raw reads were error-corrected and collapsed into unique sequences by a nearest-neighbor algorithm in which closely related sequences were merged to remove PCR and sequencing errors. V, D and J gene segments were assigned by aligning CDR3 sequences to IMGT reference sequences. For a sequence to be retained, at least a six-nucleotide match to both a V gene segment and a J gene segment was required. Rearrangements were classified as productive when the CDR3 lacked stop codons and remained in frame with V and J, and all other rearrangements were classified as non-productive. Following IMGT convention, CDR3 was defined as the stretch from the second conserved V-encoded cysteine to the conserved J-encoded phenylalanine. The earlier analysis of about 570 of the donors excluded any sequence lacking an unambiguous match to a single V gene segment. In an earlier analysis of 587 of the donors, V segments were called functional above 56.7% productive rearrangements and were called segregating when the between-donor standard deviation exceeded 5%. A statistical classification framework was built to diagnose cytomegalovirus status from the catalog of TCR beta chain sequences. In a later analysis, TCR nucleotide sequences were compared against IMGT/GENE-DB human TR gene sequences so that V and J genes could be assigned. Using the TCRdist pipeline, a later analysis assigned CDR3 sequences along with most-parsimonious VDJ recombination scenarios. In a later analysis, each TCR beta chain was defined by its CDR3 amino acid sequence together with its V-gene family, and reads lacking a unique V-gene family were excluded. As a way to deal with suspected cross-contamination and a sequencing artifact, a later analysis dropped hundreds of nucleotide sequences that were highly shared and had low generation probability. In a later analysis, a clonal expansion index was calculated for each public chain from normalized within-repertoire ranks of inferred template counts. A later analysis computed generation probabilities with a VDJ recombination model fitted to out-of-frame rearrangements, and checked the results against IGoR. A later analysis scored TCR-TCR, TCR-HLA and TCR-CMV co-occurrence with hypergeometric tests, applying a repertoire-size bias correction to TCR pairs. To estimate false discovery rates, a later analysis permuted the HLA or CMV assignments 20 times. A later analysis grouped co-occurring TCRs with DBSCAN, adding TCRdist sequence similarity when clustering within HLA-allele-positive subsets. Repertoires with fewer than 30,000 or more than 120,000 public chains were left out of co-occurrence clustering, as were four to six repertoires with anomalous nucleotide sharing. This is the immuneACCESS table as TCRdb keeps it, with only in-frame sequences that have V and J called. A part of the clones is gone; compared with another copy, unresolved V genes explain less than half, and the rest is unexplained. V, J and clone size are taken as reported in that table, and D and trimming were inferred from the DNA itself. Counted in this sample were approximately 200,000 clones; 60% to 80% of them appeared once. Less than 2% of the sample is in the top ten clones.

V is clipped by 5 bases and J by 0 bases, and the sequence between their germline boundaries is 10 bases long. According to the germline V gene, CDR1 reads SNHLY and CDR2 reads FYNNEI. Reading from cysteine to phenylalanine, the CDR3 counts 15 amino acids. Only CDR3 DNA is held: 45 bases, read in frame from base 1. In total, fewer than 750 healthy bone marrow donors made up the cohort. At the time of sampling, every cohort member was nominally healthy, though immune exposures that went unrecorded were likely present. The donor tested CMV seronegative and was one of the 352 seronegative cohort members. Every donor gave a peripheral blood sample, and the peripheral blood mononuclear cells from that sample were used for TCR beta sequencing. Genomic DNA extraction from the blood cell samples was performed with the Qiagen DNeasy Blood Extraction Kit.

This TCR was sampled from a woman between 18 and 30 years old in good health and CMV-seronegative. Here the chain combines TRBV2 and TRBJ1-4; confidence is insufficient to name the D gene. Material: PBMCs. For the CDR3, the sequence is CASSTNYPTNEKLFF. The nucleotide sequence reads TGTGCCAGCAGTACCAACTACCCAACTAATGAAAAACTGTTTTTT.